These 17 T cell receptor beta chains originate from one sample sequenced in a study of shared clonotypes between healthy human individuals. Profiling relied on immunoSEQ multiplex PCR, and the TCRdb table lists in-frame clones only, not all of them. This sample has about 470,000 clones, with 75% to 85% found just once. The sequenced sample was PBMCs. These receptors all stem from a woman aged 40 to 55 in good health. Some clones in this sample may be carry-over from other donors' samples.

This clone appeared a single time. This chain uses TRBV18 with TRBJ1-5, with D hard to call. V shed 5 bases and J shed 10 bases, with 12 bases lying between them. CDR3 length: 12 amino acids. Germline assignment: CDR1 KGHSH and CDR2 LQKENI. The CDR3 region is CASSKDGGPQHF. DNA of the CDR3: TGTGCCAGCTCAAAGGACGGAGGCCCCCAGCATTTT.

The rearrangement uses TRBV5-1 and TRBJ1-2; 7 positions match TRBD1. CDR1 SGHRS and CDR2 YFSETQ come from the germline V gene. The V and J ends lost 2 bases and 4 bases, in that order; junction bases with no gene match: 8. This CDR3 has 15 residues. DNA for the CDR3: TGCGCCAGCAGCTTCGGACAGGTTTCGTCCTATGGCTACACCTTC. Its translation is CASSFGQVSSYGYTF.

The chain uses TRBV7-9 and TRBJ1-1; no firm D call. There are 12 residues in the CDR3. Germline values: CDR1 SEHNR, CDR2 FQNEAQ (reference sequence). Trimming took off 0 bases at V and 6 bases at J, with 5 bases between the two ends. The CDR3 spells CASSLAGPEAFF. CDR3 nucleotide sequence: TGTGCCAGCAGCTTAGCAGGGCCTGAAGCTTTCTTT.

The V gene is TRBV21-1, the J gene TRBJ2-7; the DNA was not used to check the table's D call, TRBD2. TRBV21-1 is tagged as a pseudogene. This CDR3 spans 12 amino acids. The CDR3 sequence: CASSNLTDEQYF. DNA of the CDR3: TGTGCCAGCAGCAATCTCACGGACGAGCAGTACTTC.

The CDR3 loop is CASSPRLRQGPNTGELFF. In DNA form, the CDR3 reads TGTGCCAGCAGTCCCCGCCTTCGACAGGGACCGAACACCGGGGAGCTGTTTTTT. V and J are TRBV27 and TRBJ2-2, with 7 bases aligning to TRBD1. Germline lookup yields CDR1 MNHEY and CDR2 SMNVEV (reference sequence). This CDR3 spans 18 amino acids. V shed 5 bases and J 0 bases; nucleotides not matched to a gene: 12.

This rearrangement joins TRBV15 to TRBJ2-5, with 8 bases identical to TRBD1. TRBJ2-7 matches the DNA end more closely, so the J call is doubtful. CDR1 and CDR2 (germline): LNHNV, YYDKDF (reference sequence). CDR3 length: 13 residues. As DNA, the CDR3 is TGTGCCACCAGCAGAAGGGACAGGTACGAGCAGTACTTC. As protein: CATSRRDRYEQYF.

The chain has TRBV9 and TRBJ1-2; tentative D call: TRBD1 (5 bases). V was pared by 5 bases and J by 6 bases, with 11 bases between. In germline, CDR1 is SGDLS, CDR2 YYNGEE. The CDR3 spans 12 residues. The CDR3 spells CASRRGSDGYTF. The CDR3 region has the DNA TGTGCCAGCAGGCGGGGGAGCGATGGCTACACCTTC.

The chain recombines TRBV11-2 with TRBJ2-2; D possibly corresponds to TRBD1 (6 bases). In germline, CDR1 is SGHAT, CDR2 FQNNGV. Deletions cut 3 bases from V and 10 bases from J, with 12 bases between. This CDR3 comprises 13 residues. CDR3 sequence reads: CASSFIRGQELFF. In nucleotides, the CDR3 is TGTGCCAGCAGCTTCATCAGGGGACAGGAGCTGTTTTTT.

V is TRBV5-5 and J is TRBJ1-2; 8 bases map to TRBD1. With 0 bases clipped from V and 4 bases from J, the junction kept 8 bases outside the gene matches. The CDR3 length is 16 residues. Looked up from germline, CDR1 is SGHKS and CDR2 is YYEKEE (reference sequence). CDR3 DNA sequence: TGTGCCAGCAGCTTGGACCCGCAGGGGGCTCCCTATGGCTACACCTTC. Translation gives CASSLDPQGAPYGYTF.

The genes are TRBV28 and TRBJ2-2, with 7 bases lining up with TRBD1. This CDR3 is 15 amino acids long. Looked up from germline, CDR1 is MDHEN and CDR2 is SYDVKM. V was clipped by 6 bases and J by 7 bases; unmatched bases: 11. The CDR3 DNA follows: TGTGCCAGCAGGGGTCGAACAGGGGATATCGGGGAGCTGTTTTTT. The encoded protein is CASRGRTGDIGELFF. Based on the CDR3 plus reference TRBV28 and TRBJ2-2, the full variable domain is DVKVTQSSRYLVKRTGEKVFLECVQDMDHENMFWYRQDPGLGLRLIYFSYDVKMKEKGDIPEGYSVSREKKERFSLILESASTNQTSMYLCASRGRTGDIGELFFGEGSRLTVL.

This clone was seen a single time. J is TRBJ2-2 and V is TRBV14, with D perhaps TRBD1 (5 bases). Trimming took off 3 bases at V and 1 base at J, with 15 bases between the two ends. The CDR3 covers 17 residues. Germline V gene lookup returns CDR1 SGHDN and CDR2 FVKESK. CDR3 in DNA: TGTGCCAGCAGCCAGCCCAGGACACTTTTGAACACCGGGGAGCTGTTTTTT. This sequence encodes CASSQPRTLLNTGELFF. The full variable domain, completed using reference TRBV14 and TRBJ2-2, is EAGVTQFPSHSVIEKGQTVTLRCDPISGHDNLYWYRRVMGKEIKFLLHFVKESKQDESGMPNNRFLAERTGGTYSTLKVQPAELEDSGVYFCASSQPRTLLNTGELFFGEGSRLTVL.

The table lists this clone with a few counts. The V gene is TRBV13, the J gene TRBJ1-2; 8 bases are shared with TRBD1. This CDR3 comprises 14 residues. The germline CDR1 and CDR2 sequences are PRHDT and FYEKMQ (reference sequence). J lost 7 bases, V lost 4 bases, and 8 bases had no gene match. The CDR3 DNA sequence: TGTGCCAGCAGCTCAAGGACAGGGATAGGTGGCTACACCTTC. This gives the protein CASSSRTGIGGYTF.

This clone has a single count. CDR3 in amino acids: CASSSLLGTSPEQYF. The CDR3 DNA reads TGTGCCAGCAGTTCTCTTCTTGGGACAAGCCCCGAGCAGTACTTC. The chain combines TRBV28 with TRBJ2-7; the D gene is possibly TRBD1 (6 bases). CDR3 size: 15 residues. Deletions cut 4 bases from V and 6 bases from J, with 19 bases between. Per germline, CDR1 MDHEN and CDR2 SYDVKM.

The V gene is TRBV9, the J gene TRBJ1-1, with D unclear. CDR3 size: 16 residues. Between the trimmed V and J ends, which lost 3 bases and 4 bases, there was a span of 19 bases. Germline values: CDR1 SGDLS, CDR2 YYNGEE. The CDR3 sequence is CASSGTQVGISTEAFF. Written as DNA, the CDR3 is TGTGCCAGCAGCGGGACCCAGGTGGGGATATCCACTGAAGCTTTCTTT.

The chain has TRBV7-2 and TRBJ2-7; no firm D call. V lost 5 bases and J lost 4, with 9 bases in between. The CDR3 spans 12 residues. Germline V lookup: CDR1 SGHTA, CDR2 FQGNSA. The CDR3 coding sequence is TGTGCCAGCAGCACGACCTATTACGAGCAGTACTTC. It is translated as CASSTTYYEQYF.

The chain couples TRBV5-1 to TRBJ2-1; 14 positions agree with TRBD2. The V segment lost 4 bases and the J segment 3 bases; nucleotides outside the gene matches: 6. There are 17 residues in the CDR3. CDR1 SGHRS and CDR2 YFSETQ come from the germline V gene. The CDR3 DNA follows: TGCGCCAGCAGCGGTGGGACTAGCGGGAGCGGCTACAATGAGCAGTTCTTC. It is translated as CASSGGTSGSGYNEQFF.

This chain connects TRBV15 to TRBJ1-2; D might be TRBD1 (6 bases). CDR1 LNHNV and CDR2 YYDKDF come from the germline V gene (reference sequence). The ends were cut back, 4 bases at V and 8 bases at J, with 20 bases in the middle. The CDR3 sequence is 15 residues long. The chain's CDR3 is CATSNPKQGRGGYTF. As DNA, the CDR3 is TGTGCCACCAGCAATCCAAAACAGGGCCGAGGAGGCTACACCTTC.